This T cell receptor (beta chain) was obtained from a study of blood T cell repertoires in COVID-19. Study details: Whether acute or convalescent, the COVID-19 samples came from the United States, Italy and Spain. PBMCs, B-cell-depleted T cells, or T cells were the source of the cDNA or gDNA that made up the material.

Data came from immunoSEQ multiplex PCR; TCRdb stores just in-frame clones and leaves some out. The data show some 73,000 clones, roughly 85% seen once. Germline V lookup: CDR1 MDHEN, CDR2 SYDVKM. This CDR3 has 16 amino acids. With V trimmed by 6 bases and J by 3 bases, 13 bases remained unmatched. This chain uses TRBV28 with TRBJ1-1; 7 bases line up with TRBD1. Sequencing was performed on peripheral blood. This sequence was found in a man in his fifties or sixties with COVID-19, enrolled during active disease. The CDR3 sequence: CASRPTGARGDTEAFF. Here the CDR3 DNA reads TGTGCCAGCAGACCAACAGGGGCGCGGGGTGACACTGAAGCTTTCTTT.